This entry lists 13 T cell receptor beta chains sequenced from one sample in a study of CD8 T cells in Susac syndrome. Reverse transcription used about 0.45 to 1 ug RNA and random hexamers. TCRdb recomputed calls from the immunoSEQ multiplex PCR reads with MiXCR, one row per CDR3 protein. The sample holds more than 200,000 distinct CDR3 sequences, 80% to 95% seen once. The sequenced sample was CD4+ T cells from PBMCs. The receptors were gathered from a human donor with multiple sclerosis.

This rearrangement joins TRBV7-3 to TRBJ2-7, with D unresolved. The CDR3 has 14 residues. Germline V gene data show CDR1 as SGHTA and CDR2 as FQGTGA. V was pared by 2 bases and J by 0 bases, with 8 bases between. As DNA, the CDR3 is TGTGCCAGCAGCTTATATACGGACTCCTACGAGCAGTACTTC. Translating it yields CASSLYTDSYEQYF.

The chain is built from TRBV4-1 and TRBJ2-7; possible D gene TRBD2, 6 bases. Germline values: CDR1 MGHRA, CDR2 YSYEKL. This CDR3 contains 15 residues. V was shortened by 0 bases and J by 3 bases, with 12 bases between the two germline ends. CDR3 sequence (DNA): TGCGCCAGCAGCCAAGATGCGGGGCACCACTACGAGCAGTACTTC. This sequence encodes CASSQDAGHHYEQYF.

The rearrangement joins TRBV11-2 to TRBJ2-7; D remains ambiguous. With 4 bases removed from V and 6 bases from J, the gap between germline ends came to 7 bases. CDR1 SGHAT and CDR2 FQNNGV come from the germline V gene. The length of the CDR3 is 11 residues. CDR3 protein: CASSSPREQYV. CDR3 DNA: TGTGCCAGCAGCTCCCCGCGCGAGCAGTACGTC.

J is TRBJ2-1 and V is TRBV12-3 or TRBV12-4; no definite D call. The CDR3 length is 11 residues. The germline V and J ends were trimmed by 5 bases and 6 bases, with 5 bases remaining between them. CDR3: CASSILNEQFF. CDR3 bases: TGTGCCAGCAGTATCCTCAATGAGCAGTTCTTC.

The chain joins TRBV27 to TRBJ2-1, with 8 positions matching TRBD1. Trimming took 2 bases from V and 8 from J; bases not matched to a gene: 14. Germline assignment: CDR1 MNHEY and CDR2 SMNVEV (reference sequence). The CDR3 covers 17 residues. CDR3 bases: TGTGCCAGCAGTTTAAGGGGGCGACAGGGGAGAGGGGATGAGCAGTTCTTC. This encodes CASSLRGRQGRGDEQFF.

The CDR3, as DNA: TGTGCCAGCAGTACGGGGACATCGGGATATGGCTACACCTTC. Its translation is CASSTGTSGYGYTF. The chain recombines TRBV6-1 with TRBJ1-2, with D perhaps matching TRBD1 (6 bases). V dropped 5 bases and J dropped 5 bases, with 15 bases sitting between them. The CDR3 runs 14 residues. Germline values: CDR1 MNHNS, CDR2 SASEGT.

CDR3 protein: CSARARGGISTDTQYF. As DNA, the CDR3 is TGCAGTGCTAGAGCACGGGGGGGCATCAGCACAGATACGCAGTATTTT. The V gene is TRBV20-1, the J gene TRBJ2-3; TRBD2 agrees at 8 bases. With 1 base clipped from V and 0 bases from J, the junction kept 6 bases outside the gene matches. CDR1 is DFQATT and CDR2 is SNEGSKA in the germline V gene (reference sequence). The CDR3 has 16 residues.

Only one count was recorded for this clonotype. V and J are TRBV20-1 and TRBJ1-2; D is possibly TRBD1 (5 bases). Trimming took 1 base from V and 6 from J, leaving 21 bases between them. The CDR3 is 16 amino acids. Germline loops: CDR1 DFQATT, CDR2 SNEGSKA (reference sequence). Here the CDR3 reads CSARALKGTWKDGYTF. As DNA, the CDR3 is TGCAGTGCTAGAGCCCTCAAGGGGACGTGGAAGGATGGCTACACCTTC.

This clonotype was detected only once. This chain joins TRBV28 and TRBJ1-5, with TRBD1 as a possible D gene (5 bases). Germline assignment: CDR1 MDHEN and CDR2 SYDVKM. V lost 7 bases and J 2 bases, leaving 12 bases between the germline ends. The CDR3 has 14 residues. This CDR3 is CASTFTGGNQPQHF. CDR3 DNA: TGTGCCAGCACCTTCACGGGGGGCAATCAGCCCCAGCATTTT.

The DNA for the CDR3 is TGTGCCAGCCGTCCCGCAGGGGGCCTGAACACTGAAGCTTTCTTT. This gives the protein CASRPAGGLNTEAFF. This chain uses TRBV18 with TRBJ1-1; 8 bases line up with TRBD1. CDR3 size: 15 residues. Trimming took 8 bases from V and 0 from J; bases not matched to a gene: 8. Germline values: CDR1 KGHSH, CDR2 LQKENI.

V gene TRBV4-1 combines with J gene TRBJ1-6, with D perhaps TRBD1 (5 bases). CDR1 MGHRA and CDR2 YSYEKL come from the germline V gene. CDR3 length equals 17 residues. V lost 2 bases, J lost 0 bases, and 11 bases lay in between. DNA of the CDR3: TGCGCCAGCAGCCAATCGAGGGGAGGCTCCTATAATTCACCCCTCCACTTT. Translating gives CASSQSRGGSYNSPLHF.

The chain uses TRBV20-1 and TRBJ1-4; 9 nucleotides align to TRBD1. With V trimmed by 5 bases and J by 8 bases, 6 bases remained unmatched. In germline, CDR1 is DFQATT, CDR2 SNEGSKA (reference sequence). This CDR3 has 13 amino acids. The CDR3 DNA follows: TGCAGTGCTCCGGGACAGGGTGAAGAAAAACTGTTTTTT. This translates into CSAPGQGEEKLFF.

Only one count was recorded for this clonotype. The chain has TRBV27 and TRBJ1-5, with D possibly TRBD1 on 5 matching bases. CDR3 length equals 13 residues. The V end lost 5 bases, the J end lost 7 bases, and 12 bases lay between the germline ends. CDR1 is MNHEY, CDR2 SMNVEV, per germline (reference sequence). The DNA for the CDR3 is TGTGCCAGCAGTCCTCAGGGCGCCCAGCCCCAGCATTTT. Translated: CASSPQGAQPQHF.